The 28 T cell receptor beta chains in this list originate from one sample, sequenced in a study of long-term antiretroviral therapy in people with HIV. This was the immunoSEQ v3.0 assay at survey level. Clones were read by immunoSEQ multiplex PCR, and TCRdb kept only the in-frame ones, dropping some. This sample has some 27,000 clones; roughly 79% occur once, and the top ten carry around 10%. The sequences come from unsorted PBMCs, collected 2.1 years after starting antiretroviral therapy. These receptor sequences come from a man aged 30 to 45 with HIV.

The chain joins TRBV5-1 to TRBJ1-2; D not certain. CDR3 length: 12 residues. V was trimmed by 0 bases and J by 3 bases, leaving 3 bases between them. Germline V gives CDR1 SGHRS, CDR2 YFSETQ. This CDR3 is CASSLEDYGYTF. In DNA, the CDR3 is TGCGCCAGCAGCTTGGAAGACTATGGCTACACCTTC.

V and J are TRBV19 and TRBJ2-3, with a possible D match to TRBD2 (5 bases). V lost 7 bases and J lost 4, with 15 bases in between. CDR1 is LNHDA and CDR2 is SQIVND in the germline V gene (reference sequence). This CDR3 spans 14 amino acids. The CDR3 DNA is TGTGCCAGTATCCCCCCCGGAGGTCCAGATACGCAGTATTTT. It encodes CASIPPGGPDTQYF.

This chain links TRBV18 with TRBJ1-4; D not resolved. CDR1 and CDR2 from the germline V gene are KGHSH and LQKENI. This CDR3 has 13 residues. Trimming took off 2 bases at V and 8 bases at J, with 9 bases between the two ends. The CDR3 DNA reads as TGTGCCAGCTCACCAGGGGTAAACGAAAAACTGTTTTTT. Amino acid sequence: CASSPGVNEKLFF.

This chain connects TRBV29-1 to TRBJ1-1; D uncertain. The CDR3 length is 12 residues. The germline gives CDR1 SQVTM, CDR2 ANQGSEA. With 7 bases removed from V and 11 bases from J, the gap between germline ends came to 20 bases. The CDR3 is CSAAQGAGEAFF. The CDR3 region has the DNA TGCAGCGCCGCTCAAGGTGCCGGGGAGGCTTTCTTT. The full variable domain, its missing parts supplied by reference TRBV29-1 and TRBJ1-1, is SAVISQKPSRDICQRGTSLTIQCQVDSQVTMMFWYRQQPGQSLTLIATANQGSEATYESGFVIDKFPISRPNLTFSTLTVSNMSPEDSSIYLCSAAQGAGEAFFGQGTRLTVV.

This clone was seen a few times. The gene calls are TRBV19 and TRBJ2-2; D gene uncertain. The CDR3 totals 13 residues. The germline V and J ends were trimmed by 7 bases and 5 bases, with 11 bases remaining between them. Germline-derived CDR1 and CDR2 are LNHDA and SQIVND (reference sequence). CDR3 sequence: CASIGIATGELFF. The CDR3, as DNA: TGTGCCAGTATCGGCATCGCGACCGGGGAGCTGTTTTTT.

The rearrangement uses TRBV6-5 and TRBJ2-7, with D unresolved. Trimming shortened V by 9 bases and J by 5 bases, and 14 bases separated the two germline ends. The germline V gene has CDR1 MNHEY and CDR2 SVGAGI. The CDR3 runs 12 residues. The CDR3 DNA reads TGTGCCAGTAAAGGGTGGACCCACGAGCAGTACTTC. It specifies CASKGWTHEQYF.

The CDR3 here is CASSPTGSGIGHYGYTF. In DNA, the CDR3 is TGTGCCAGCAGCCCAACAGGAAGCGGTATTGGCCACTATGGCTACACCTTC. This rearrangement joins TRBV7-2 to TRBJ1-2; D might be TRBD1 (5 bases). The CDR3 spans 17 residues. Trimming removed 5 bases from V and 3 bases from J, with 22 bases in between. Germline CDR1 reads SGHTA; CDR2 reads FQGNSA. Looking up the rest from reference TRBV7-2 and TRBJ1-2 gives the full variable domain: GAGVSQSPSNKVTEKGKDVELRCDPISGHTALYWYRQSLGQGLEFLIYFQGNSAPDKSGLPSDRFSAERTGGSVSTLTIQRTQQEDSAVYLCASSPTGSGIGHYGYTFGSGTRLTVV.

The chain combines TRBV10-2 with TRBJ1-1; 8 nucleotides align to TRBD1. Trimming cost V 6 bases and J 7 bases; bases outside gene matches: 7. The germline CDR1 and CDR2 sequences are WSHSY and SAAADI. This CDR3 comprises 13 residues. CDR3 sequence reads: CASREGQGGEAFF. CDR3 nucleotides: TGCGCCAGCAGGGAAGGACAGGGCGGTGAAGCTTTCTTT.

A few counts support this clone. This chain uses TRBV15 with TRBJ1-2, with D tentatively TRBD1 (5 bases). The germline CDR1 and CDR2 sequences are LNHNV and YYDKDF (reference sequence). Trimming removed 3 bases from V and 4 bases from J, with 12 bases in between. The CDR3 totals 14 residues. The CDR3 spells CATSSPTGGYGYTF. CDR3 in DNA: TGTGCCACCAGCAGTCCCACTGGGGGCTATGGCTACACCTTC.

The gene calls are TRBV27 and TRBJ1-1, with D possibly TRBD1 on 6 matching bases. Trimming left V 3 bases short and J 3 bases short, with 11 bases between. CDR3 length: 14 residues. CDR1 MNHEY and CDR2 SMNVEV come from the germline V gene (reference sequence). The CDR3 nucleotides read TGTGCCAGCAGTTTTCGGGGGGCGGACACTGAAGCTTTCTTT. As protein: CASSFRGADTEAFF.

This chain links TRBV28 with TRBJ2-3, with 14 nucleotides matching TRBD2. Germline CDR1 MDHEN, CDR2 SYDVKM. With V trimmed by 5 bases and J by 4 bases, 8 bases remained unmatched. There are 17 residues in the CDR3. The CDR3 reads CASSAGTSGSRADTQYF. The CDR3 coding sequence is TGTGCCAGCAGTGCCGGGACTAGCGGGAGTAGAGCAGATACGCAGTATTTT.

The chain links TRBV5-8 to TRBJ2-2; 8 bases agree with TRBD1. The V and J ends lost 4 bases and 3 bases, in that order; junction bases with no gene match: 14. The CDR3 spans 18 residues. From germline, CDR1 is SGHTS and CDR2 YDEGEE. The CDR3 sequence: CASSPLEGQAFHTGELFF. CDR3 nucleotide sequence: TGTGCCAGCAGCCCTCTGGAGGGACAGGCCTTTCACACCGGGGAGCTGTTTTTT.

The rearrangement joins TRBV28 to TRBJ2-5; 8 bases align to TRBD2. V gave up 5 bases and J gave up 3 bases; unmatched junction bases: 8. CDR3 length equals 15 residues. CDR1 is MDHEN and CDR2 is SYDVKM in the germline V gene. The CDR3 region has the DNA TGTGCCAGCAGTCCAGCGGGAGTCTCCAAAGAGACCCAGTACTTC. It specifies CASSPAGVSKETQYF.

The chain is built from TRBV27 and TRBJ1-4; 8 bases are a match to TRBD1. CDR3 length equals 14 residues. V gave up 7 bases and J gave up 3 bases; unmatched junction bases: 4. Germline V gene sequence: CDR1 MNHEY, CDR2 SMNVEV (reference sequence). The CDR3 region is CASKGQVPNEKLFF. The CDR3 DNA sequence: TGTGCCAGCAAGGGACAGGTCCCTAATGAAAAACTGTTTTTT.

The chain couples TRBV6-1 to TRBJ1-5, with D unresolved. Per germline, CDR1 MNHNS and CDR2 SASEGT. CDR3 length: 14 amino acids. With 6 bases removed from V and 5 bases from J, the gap between germline ends came to 14 bases. CDR3 loop: CASRFRGRDQPQHF. DNA of the CDR3: TGTGCCAGCAGGTTTAGAGGGAGGGATCAGCCCCAGCATTTT.

This chain connects TRBV10-3 to TRBJ2-3; 11 bases match TRBD2. The V gene end was trimmed by 0 bases and the J gene end by 3 bases; junction bases not matched to a gene: 8. Germline CDR1 and CDR2: ENHRY and SYGVKD. This CDR3 has 18 residues. The CDR3 sequence is CAISESRGASGRTDTQYF. The DNA for the CDR3 is TGTGCCATCAGTGAGTCTAGAGGGGCTAGCGGGAGGACAGATACGCAGTATTTT.

This clone came up a few times. The CDR3 nucleotides read TGCAGTGCTAGATTTGATGGCTACACCTTC. Amino acid sequence: CSARFDGYTF. The genes are TRBV20-1 and TRBJ1-2, with D unclear. Trimming removed 2 bases from V and 6 bases from J, with 4 bases in between. CDR3 size: 10 residues. Germline CDR1 DFQATT, CDR2 SNEGSKA (reference sequence).

The V gene is TRBV29-1, the J gene TRBJ2-1; D might be TRBD1 or TRBD2, each matching 5 bases. The CDR3 totals 14 residues. V lost 4 bases, J lost 5 bases, and 15 bases lay in between. The germline CDR1 and CDR2 sequences are SQVTM and ANQGSEA. The CDR3 spells CSVASGAGNNEQFF. CDR3 coding DNA: TGCAGCGTTGCTTCCGGGGCCGGTAACAATGAGCAGTTCTTC.

This clone is a singleton in its sample. The chain joins TRBV5-4 to TRBJ1-1; D gene uncertain. Germline values: CDR1 SGHNT, CDR2 YYREEE (reference sequence). The CDR3 covers 13 residues. Trimming left V 4 bases short and J 5 bases short, with 12 bases between. CDR3: CASSLERPTEAFF. The CDR3 nucleotides read TGTGCCAGCAGCCTGGAACGGCCAACTGAAGCTTTCTTT.

This rearrangement joins TRBV14 to TRBJ1-2, with D unclear. Germline V gene sequence: CDR1 SGHDN, CDR2 FVKESK. The CDR3 contains 15 residues. The V end lost 4 bases, the J end lost 8 bases, and 20 bases lay between the germline ends. The CDR3 sequence is CASSPLADGSGGYTF. CDR3 nucleotide sequence: TGTGCCAGCAGCCCCCTAGCCGACGGTTCAGGAGGCTACACCTTC. The full variable domain, with the rest looked up from reference TRBV14 and TRBJ1-2, is EAGVTQFPSHSVIEKGQTVTLRCDPISGHDNLYWYRRVMGKEIKFLLHFVKESKQDESGMPNNRFLAERTGGTYSTLKVQPAELEDSGVYFCASSPLADGSGGYTFGSGTRLTVV.

Only a few counts were recorded for this clone. The V gene is TRBV25-1, the J gene TRBJ2-7, with D possibly being TRBD1 (6 bases). The CDR3 is 11 residues long. V lost 9 bases to trimming and J lost 3 bases, with 9 bases between them. Per germline, CDR1 MGHDK and CDR2 SYGVNS. CDR3 nucleotide sequence: TGTGCCAGTGGACAGCTCTACGAGCAGTACTTC. It is translated as CASGQLYEQYF.

The rearrangement joins TRBV6-1 to TRBJ1-2; a possible D gene is TRBD1 (6 bases). This CDR3 has 13 amino acids. V gave up 10 bases and J gave up 0 bases, with 12 bases separating them. CDR1 and CDR2 from the germline V gene are MNHNS and SASEGT. CDR3 loop: CATLDRANYGYTF. The CDR3 nucleotides are TGTGCCACCTTGGACAGAGCTAACTATGGCTACACCTTC.

The chain links TRBV7-2 to TRBJ2-5; 9 nucleotides align to TRBD2. Germline V gene lookup returns CDR1 SGHTA and CDR2 FQGNSA. The CDR3 consists of 17 residues. The V and J ends lost 5 bases and 5 bases, in that order; junction bases with no gene match: 15. In DNA, the CDR3 is TGTGCCAGCAGCCCACAGCCCGCGGGAGGGCCTCGGGAGACCCAGTACTTC. Its protein product is CASSPQPAGGPRETQYF.

The table lists this clone with a count of one. J is TRBJ2-5 and V is TRBV7-8, with 7 bases lining up with TRBD2. Germline-derived CDR1 and CDR2 are SGHVS and FQNEAQ. V was clipped by 8 bases and J by 2 bases; unmatched bases: 14. The CDR3 runs to 16 residues. The CDR3 protein is CASRSLASGLQETQYF. As DNA, the CDR3 is TGTGCCAGCCGGTCACTTGCTAGCGGCCTTCAAGAGACCCAGTACTTC.

The J gene is TRBJ1-4, the V gene TRBV5-6; TRBD1 matches at 9 bases. The CDR3 is made up of 14 amino acids. CDR1 is SGHDT, CDR2 YYEEEE, per germline. J gave up 7 bases and V 1 base, and 2 bases lay outside the gene matches. The CDR3 protein is CASSLLTGGEKLFF. CDR3 DNA: TGTGCCAGCAGCTTGTTGACAGGGGGTGAAAAACTGTTTTTT.

The V and J genes are TRBV28 and TRBJ2-7, with 12 bases matching TRBD1. CDR3 length: 14 residues. Germline V gives CDR1 MDHEN, CDR2 SYDVKM. V was pared by 10 bases and J by 5 bases, with 9 bases of the junction left unmatched. Here the CDR3 DNA reads TGTGCCATTTTACCGGGACAGGGGGCCCACGAGCAGTACTTC. This codes for CAILPGQGAHEQYF.

The J gene is TRBJ2-1, the V gene TRBV7-9, with 9 bases identical to TRBD1. This CDR3 is built from 16 residues. Germline V gene sequence: CDR1 SEHNR, CDR2 FQNEAQ (reference sequence). V trimming: 2 bases; J trimming: 5 bases; junction bases outside the gene matches: 7. DNA of the CDR3: TGTGCCAGCAGCTTAATTGGGGGGACAGGGAACAATGAGCAGTTCTTC. It translates to CASSLIGGTGNNEQFF. Drawing the rest from reference TRBV7-9 and TRBJ2-1, the complete variable domain is DTGVSQNPRHKITKRGQNVTFRCDPISEHNRLYWYRQTLGQGPEFLTYFQNEAQLEKSRLLSDRFSAERPKGSFSTLEIQRTEQGDSAMYLCASSLIGGTGNNEQFFGPGTRLTVL.

V and J are TRBV28 and TRBJ1-1, with 7 positions matching TRBD1. The CDR3 sequence is 12 residues long. V gave up 3 bases and J gave up 9 bases; unmatched junction bases: 4. CDR1 is MDHEN and CDR2 is SYDVKM in the germline V gene. In DNA, the CDR3 is TGTGCCAGCAGTTTGGACAGGCCTAAAGCTTTCTTT. Protein: CASSLDRPKAFF. The full variable domain, with the rest looked up from reference TRBV28 and TRBJ1-1, is DVKVTQSSRYLVKRTGEKVFLECVQDMDHENMFWYRQDPGLGLRLIYFSYDVKMKEKGDIPEGYSVSREKKERFSLILESASTNQTSMYLCASSLDRPKAFFGQGTRLTVV.